This T cell receptor beta chain was found in a study of blood T cell repertoires in COVID-19. Study background: The United States, Italy and Spain were the sources of the acute and convalescent COVID-19 samples.

Unmatched junction bases numbered 8, after V lost 1 base and J lost 5 bases. The CDR3 has 16 amino acids. Germline loops: CDR1 LGHDT, CDR2 YNNKEL (reference sequence). Profiled with immunoSEQ multiplex PCR; TCRdb holds only in-frame clones, not every one. The table shows around 100,000 clones, with just under 85% occurring only once. The clonotype originates from a man aged 40-49 years with active or convalescent COVID-19. The rearrangement joins TRBV3-1 (or the pseudogene TRBV3-2) to TRBJ2-1; 7 positions agree with TRBD1. Sequencing input: peripheral blood. CDR3 sequence reads: CASSQVRDRANNEQFF. The CDR3 DNA sequence: TGTGCCAGCAGCCAAGTGAGAGACAGGGCAAACAATGAGCAGTTCTTC.